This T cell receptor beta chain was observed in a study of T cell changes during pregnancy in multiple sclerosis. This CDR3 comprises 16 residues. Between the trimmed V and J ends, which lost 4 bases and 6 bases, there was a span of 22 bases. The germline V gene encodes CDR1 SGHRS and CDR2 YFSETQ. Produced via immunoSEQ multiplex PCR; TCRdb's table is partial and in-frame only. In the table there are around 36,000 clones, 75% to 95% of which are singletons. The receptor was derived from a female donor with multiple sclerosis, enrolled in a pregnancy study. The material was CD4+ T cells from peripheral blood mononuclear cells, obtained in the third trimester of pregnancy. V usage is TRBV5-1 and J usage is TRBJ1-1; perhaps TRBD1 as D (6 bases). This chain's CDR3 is CASSPSTGMPAPEAFF. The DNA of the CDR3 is TGCGCCAGCAGCCCCTCGACAGGTATGCCCGCTCCTGAAGCTTTCTTT.